In this sample, the clone carrying this T cell receptor (beta chain) turned up many times. One entry per CDR3 protein results from TCRdb running MiXCR on the 5' RACE reads. The sample yields around 75,000 distinct CDR3 sequences, roughly a tenth seen once. This entry is derived from a study of early T cells in non-severe SARS-CoV-2 infection. CDR3 length: 15 amino acids. The V end was cut by 0 bases, the J end by 4 bases, with 10 bases between. Germline-derived CDR1 and CDR2 are LGHDT and YNNKEL (reference sequence). The chain is built from TRBV3-1 and TRBJ2-1, with D tentatively TRBD2 (5 bases). Material: whole blood. The clonotype comes from an adult who was a healthcare worker with PCR-confirmed SARS-CoV-2 infection or an uninfected control (not recorded which). The CDR3 protein is CASSQDPGKYNEQFF. In nucleotides, the CDR3 is TGTGCCAGCAGCCAAGACCCCGGGAAATACAATGAGCAGTTCTTC.